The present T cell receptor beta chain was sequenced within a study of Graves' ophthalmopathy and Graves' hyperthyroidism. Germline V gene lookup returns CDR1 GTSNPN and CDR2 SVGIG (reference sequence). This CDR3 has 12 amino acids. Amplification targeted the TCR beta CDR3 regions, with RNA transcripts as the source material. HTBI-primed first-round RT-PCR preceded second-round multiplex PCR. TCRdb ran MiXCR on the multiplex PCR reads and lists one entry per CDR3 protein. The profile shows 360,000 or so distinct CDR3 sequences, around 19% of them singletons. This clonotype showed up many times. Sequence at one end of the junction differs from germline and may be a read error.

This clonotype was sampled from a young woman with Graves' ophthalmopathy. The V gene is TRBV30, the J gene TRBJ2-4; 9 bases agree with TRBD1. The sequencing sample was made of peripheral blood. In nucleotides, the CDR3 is TGTGCCTGGAGTACCCCCGGACAGGGGATGAACTTC. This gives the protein CAWSTPGQGMNF.